One sample yielded the 9 T cell receptor beta chains listed below, sequenced in a study of cytomegalovirus exposure and HLA in healthy donors. The data were produced by immunoSEQ multiplex PCR, yet TCRdb's version contains in-frame clones alone and is incomplete. The sample has about 130,000 clones, 89% seen once. What was sequenced was PBMCs. Receptors originate from a young man in good health and CMV-seronegative.

This clone was observed once. This CDR3 is CASSPRAPVTYEQYF. CDR3 sequence (DNA): TGTGCCAGCAGCCCCAGGGCTCCTGTCACCTACGAGCAGTACTTC. This chain uses TRBV7-2 with TRBJ2-7; possible D gene TRBD1, 5 bases. Germline V gene data show CDR1 as SGHTA and CDR2 as FQGNSA. CDR3 length equals 15 residues. V lost 5 bases to trimming and J lost 2 bases, with 16 bases between them.

The V gene is TRBV4-1, the J gene TRBJ2-3; 10 bases fit TRBD2. With 4 bases clipped from V and 4 bases from J, the junction kept 8 bases outside the gene matches. CDR3 length: 16 residues. Looked up from germline, CDR1 is MGHRA and CDR2 is YSYEKL. CDR3 residues: CASSLTGLARADTQYF. In DNA form, the CDR3 reads TGCGCCAGCAGCCTCACGGGACTAGCGAGAGCAGATACGCAGTATTTT.

The gene calls are TRBV19 and TRBJ1-1, with TRBD1 identical over 9 bases. In germline, CDR1 is LNHDA, CDR2 SQIVND (reference sequence). The junction had 8 bases not matched to a gene; V was cut back by 4 bases and J by 2 bases. CDR3 length: 16 residues. The CDR3 protein is CASSTFYRGRNTEAFF. CDR3 in DNA: TGTGCCAGTAGTACATTCTACAGGGGGCGAAACACTGAAGCTTTCTTT.

The chain couples TRBV5-4 to TRBJ2-7, with D possibly matching TRBD1 (6 bases). The CDR3 sequence is 14 residues long. V lost 0 bases and J lost 3, with 10 bases in between. The germline V gene has CDR1 SGHNT and CDR2 YYREEE (reference sequence). In nucleotides, the CDR3 is TGTGCCAGCAGCTTGGTGGCAGGGGACTACGAGCAGTACTTC. This translates into CASSLVAGDYEQYF.

This chain joins TRBV2 and TRBJ1-5, with D uncertain. Trimming took off 3 bases at V and 3 bases at J, with 12 bases between the two ends. This CDR3 has 15 residues. CDR1 is SNHLY and CDR2 is FYNNEI in the germline V gene. CDR3 amino acids: CASSDYRLDNQPQHF. DNA of the CDR3: TGTGCCAGCAGTGATTACAGACTAGACAATCAGCCCCAGCATTTT.

V is TRBV5-1 and J is TRBJ2-2, with D perhaps TRBD2 (6 bases). CDR1 and CDR2 from the germline V gene are SGHRS and YFSETQ. The V and J ends lost 7 bases and 4 bases respectively, with 14 bases between them. The CDR3 loop spans 14 amino acids. CDR3 region: CASRSPGSTGELFF. The CDR3 nucleotides are TGCGCCAGCCGGAGCCCCGGGAGCACCGGGGAGCTGTTTTTT.

The sample holds one count of this clone. The chain couples TRBV7-8 to TRBJ2-5; D is ambiguous. CDR1 and CDR2 (germline): SGHVS, FQNEAQ. Trimming left V 11 bases short and J 4 bases short, with 11 bases between. The CDR3 consists of 11 residues. This CDR3 reads CAVLFRETQYF. In nucleotides, the CDR3 is TGTGCCGTACTATTCCGAGAGACCCAGTACTTC. Variable domain in full (rest from reference TRBV7-8 and TRBJ2-5): GAGVSQSPRYKVAKRGQDVALRCDPISGHVSLFWYQQALGQGPEFLTYFQNEAQLDKSGLPSDRFFAERPEGSVSTLKIQRTQQEDSAVYLCAVLFRETQYFGPGTRLLVL.

This clone was detected a few times. The chain links TRBV7-3 to TRBJ1-1; no definite D call. Germline V gives CDR1 SGHTA, CDR2 FQGTGA. The CDR3 loop spans 13 amino acids. The V end lost 3 bases, the J end lost 1 base, and 6 bases lay between the germline ends. The CDR3 DNA follows: TGTGCCAGCAGCTTTTCTCCGAACACTGAAGCTTTCTTT. Translated, it gives CASSFSPNTEAFF.

This chain's CDR3 is CSAQGGTEAFF. The CDR3 nucleotides are TGCAGCGCACAAGGCGGCACTGAAGCTTTCTTT. The chain is built from TRBV29-1 and TRBJ1-1; no clear D gene. This CDR3 contains 11 residues. V was trimmed by 7 bases and J by 4 bases, leaving 10 bases between them. Germline V lookup: CDR1 SQVTM, CDR2 ANQGSEA. The whole variable domain, remainder taken from reference TRBV29-1 and TRBJ1-1, is SAVISQKPSRDICQRGTSLTIQCQVDSQVTMMFWYRQQPGQSLTLIATANQGSEATYESGFVIDKFPISRPNLTFSTLTVSNMSPEDSSIYLCSAQGGTEAFFGQGTRLTVV.